The clone carrying this TCR beta chain was counted only a few times. What it binds is not known. The sample is drawn from a study of CD8 T cells in ankylosing spondylitis. The TCR beta libraries were generated through quantitative 5'-RACE incorporating molecular barcodes. TCRdb re-called the 5' RACE reads through MiXCR, storing one row per CDR3 protein. Counted here are a few hundred thousand distinct CDR3 sequences, roughly a sixth occurring once; the ten biggest clones make up approximately 0.93%. Study observations and caveats: Reportedly, disease-linked clones are significantly enriched in ankylosing spondylitis patients' matched synovial fluid. There was a TCR beta motif, made of several highly homologous variants, that appeared characteristic of ankylosing spondylitis blood.

The germline gives CDR1 SGHVS, CDR2 FQNEAQ. With 0 bases removed from V and 0 bases from J, the gap between germline ends came to 16 bases. This CDR3 has 18 residues. V is TRBV7-8 and J is TRBJ2-3; possible D gene TRBD2, 6 bases. This sequence originates from a male donor with ankylosing spondylitis. The specimen was blood, either unsorted or a sorted T cell fraction (not recorded which). Here the CDR3 reads CASSLAERVGGSTDTQYF. The DNA for the CDR3 is TGTGCCAGCAGCTTAGCTGAGAGGGTGGGGGGAAGCACAGATACGCAGTATTTT.